This T cell receptor (beta chain) was documented in a study of identifying expanded T cells in peripheral blood. Findings and limits, study-wide: Differentially abundant clones: roughly 1.2 between replicates, around 16 at two to three weeks, less than 20 at four.

For this clone: Its antigen remains unidentified.

Trimming took off 5 bases at V and 3 bases at J, with 16 bases between the two ends. The CDR3 contains 16 residues. Germline values: CDR1 LNHDA, CDR2 SQIVND (reference sequence). Clones were read by immunoSEQ multiplex PCR, and TCRdb kept only the in-frame ones, dropping some. The sample includes 50,000 to 60,000 clones, approximately 79% of them seen just once. The sequenced sample consisted of blood. The TCR originated in a person aged 18-70 years in good health. The gene calls are TRBV19 and TRBJ1-4; D not certain. This chain's CDR3 is CASSDRHALANEKLFF. The CDR3 coding sequence is TGTGCCAGTAGTGACCGACATGCCTTGGCTAATGAAAAACTGTTTTTT.